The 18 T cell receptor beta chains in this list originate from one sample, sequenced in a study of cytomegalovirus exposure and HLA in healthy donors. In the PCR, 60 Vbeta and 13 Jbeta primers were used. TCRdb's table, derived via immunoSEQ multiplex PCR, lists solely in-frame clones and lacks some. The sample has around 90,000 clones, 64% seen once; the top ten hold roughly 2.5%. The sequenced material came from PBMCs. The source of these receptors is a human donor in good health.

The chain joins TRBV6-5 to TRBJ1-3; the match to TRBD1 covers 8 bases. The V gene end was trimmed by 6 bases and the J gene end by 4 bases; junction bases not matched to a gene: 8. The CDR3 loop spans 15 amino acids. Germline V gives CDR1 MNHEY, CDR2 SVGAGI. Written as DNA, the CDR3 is TGTGCCAGCAGGGAGACGACAGGGGCCGGAAACACCATATATTTT. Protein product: CASRETTGAGNTIYF.

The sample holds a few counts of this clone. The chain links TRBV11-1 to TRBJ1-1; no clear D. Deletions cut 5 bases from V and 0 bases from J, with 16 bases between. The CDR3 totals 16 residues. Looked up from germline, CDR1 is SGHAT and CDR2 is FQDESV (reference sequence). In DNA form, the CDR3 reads TGTGCCAGCAGCCTCGGACTGCGGGAAATGAACACTGAAGCTTTCTTT. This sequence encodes CASSLGLREMNTEAFF.

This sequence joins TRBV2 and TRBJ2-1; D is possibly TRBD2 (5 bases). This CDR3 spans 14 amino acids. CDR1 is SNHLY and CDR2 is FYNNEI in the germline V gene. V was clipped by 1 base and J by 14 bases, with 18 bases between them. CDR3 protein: CASSEEFGGPGKFF. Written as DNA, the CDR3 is TGTGCCAGCAGTGAAGAGTTTGGAGGTCCCGGGAAGTTCTTC.

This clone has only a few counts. CDR3: CSGHGVAGAGETQYF. The DNA for the CDR3 is TGCAGCGGACATGGGGTAGCGGGGGCGGGGGAGACCCAGTACTTC. The gene calls are TRBV29-1 and TRBJ2-5, with TRBD2 identical over 9 bases. The CDR3 has 15 amino acids. The germline V gene has CDR1 SQVTM and CDR2 ANQGSEA. Losses at the gene ends were 7 bases for V and 5 bases for J; bases not matched to a gene: 14.

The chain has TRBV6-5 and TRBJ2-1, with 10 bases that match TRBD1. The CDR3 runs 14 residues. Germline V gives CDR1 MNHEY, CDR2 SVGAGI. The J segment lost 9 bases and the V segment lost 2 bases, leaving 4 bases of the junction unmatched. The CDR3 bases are TGTGCCAGCAGTTACGAGACAGGGGGCACTGAGCAGTTCTTC. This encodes CASSYETGGTEQFF.

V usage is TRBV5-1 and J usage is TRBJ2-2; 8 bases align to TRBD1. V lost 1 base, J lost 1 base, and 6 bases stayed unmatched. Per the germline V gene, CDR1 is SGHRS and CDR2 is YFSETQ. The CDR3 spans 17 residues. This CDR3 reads CASSLFPGTGNTGELFF. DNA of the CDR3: TGCGCCAGCAGCTTGTTCCCCGGGACAGGGAACACCGGGGAGCTGTTTTTT. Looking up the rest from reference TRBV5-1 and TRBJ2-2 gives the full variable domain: KAGVTQTPRYLIKTRGQQVTLSCSPISGHRSVSWYQQTPGQGLQFLFEYFSETQRNKGNFPGRFSGRQFSNSRSEMNVSTLELGDSALYLCASSLFPGTGNTGELFFGEGSRLTVL.

CDR3 sequence: CASKADGNTEAFF. The DNA of the CDR3 is TGTGCCAGCAAAGCGGACGGAAACACTGAAGCTTTCTTT. The J gene is TRBJ1-1, the V gene TRBV19; no firm D call. V was pared by 9 bases and J by 2 bases, with 13 bases between. In germline, CDR1 is LNHDA, CDR2 SQIVND (reference sequence). The CDR3 contains 13 residues.

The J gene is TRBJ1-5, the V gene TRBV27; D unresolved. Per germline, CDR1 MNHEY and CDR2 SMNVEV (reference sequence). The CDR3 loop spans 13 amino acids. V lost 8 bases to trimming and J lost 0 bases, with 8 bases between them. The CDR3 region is CASGQISNQPQHF. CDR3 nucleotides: TGTGCCAGCGGCCAAATTAGCAATCAGCCCCAGCATTTT.

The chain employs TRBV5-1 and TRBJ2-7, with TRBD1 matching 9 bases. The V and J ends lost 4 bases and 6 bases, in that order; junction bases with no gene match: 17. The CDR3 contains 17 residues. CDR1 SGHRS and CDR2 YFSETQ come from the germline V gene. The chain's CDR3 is CASSRDGPDRGSREQYF. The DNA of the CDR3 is TGCGCCAGCAGCAGGGACGGCCCGGACAGGGGTTCCCGCGAGCAGTACTTC.

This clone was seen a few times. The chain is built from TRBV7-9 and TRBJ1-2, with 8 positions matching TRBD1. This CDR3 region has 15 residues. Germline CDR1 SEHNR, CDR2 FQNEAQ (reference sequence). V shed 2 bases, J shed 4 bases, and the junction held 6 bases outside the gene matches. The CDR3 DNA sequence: TGTGCCAGCAGCTTATTCCAGGGGGCGGCCTATGGCTACACCTTC. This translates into CASSLFQGAAYGYTF.

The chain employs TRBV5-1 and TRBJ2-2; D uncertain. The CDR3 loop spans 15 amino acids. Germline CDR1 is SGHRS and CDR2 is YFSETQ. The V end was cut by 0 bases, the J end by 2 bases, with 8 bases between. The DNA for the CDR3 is TGCGCCAGCAGCTTGGTTAGCTCCAACACCGGGGAGCTGTTTTTT. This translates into CASSLVSSNTGELFF.

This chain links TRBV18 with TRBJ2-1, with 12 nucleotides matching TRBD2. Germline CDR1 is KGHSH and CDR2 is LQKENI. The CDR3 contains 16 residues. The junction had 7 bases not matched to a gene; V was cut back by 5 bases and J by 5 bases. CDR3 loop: CASSARLAGEHNEQFF. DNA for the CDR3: TGTGCCAGCTCAGCCCGACTAGCGGGGGAGCACAATGAGCAGTTCTTC. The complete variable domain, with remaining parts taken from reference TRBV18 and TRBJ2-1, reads NAGVMQNPRHLVRRRGQEARLRCSPMKGHSHVYWYRQLPEEGLKFMVYLQKENIIDESGMPKERFSAEFPKEGPSILRIQQVVRGDSAAYFCASSARLAGEHNEQFFGPGTRLTVL.

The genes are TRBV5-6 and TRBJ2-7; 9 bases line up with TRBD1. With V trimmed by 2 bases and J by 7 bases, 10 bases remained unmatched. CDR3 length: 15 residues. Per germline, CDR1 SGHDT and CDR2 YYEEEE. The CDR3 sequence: CASSFYGTGIREQYF. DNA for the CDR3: TGTGCCAGCAGCTTTTACGGGACAGGGATTAGGGAGCAGTACTTC.

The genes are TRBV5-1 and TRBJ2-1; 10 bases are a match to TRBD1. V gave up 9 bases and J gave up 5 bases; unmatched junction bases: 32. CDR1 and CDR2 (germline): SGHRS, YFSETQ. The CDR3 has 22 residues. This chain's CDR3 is CAILWGDRGPLPITGANNEQFF. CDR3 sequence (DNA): TGCGCCATCTTGTGGGGGGACAGGGGCCCCCTGCCGATTACGGGGGCCAACAATGAGCAGTTCTTC.

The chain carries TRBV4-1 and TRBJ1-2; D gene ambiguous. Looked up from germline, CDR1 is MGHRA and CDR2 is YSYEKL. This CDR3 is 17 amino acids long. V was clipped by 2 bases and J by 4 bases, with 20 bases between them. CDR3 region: CASSQMAAGLRGYGYTF. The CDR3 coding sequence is TGCGCCAGCAGCCAAATGGCTGCAGGCCTCCGGGGCTATGGCTACACCTTC.

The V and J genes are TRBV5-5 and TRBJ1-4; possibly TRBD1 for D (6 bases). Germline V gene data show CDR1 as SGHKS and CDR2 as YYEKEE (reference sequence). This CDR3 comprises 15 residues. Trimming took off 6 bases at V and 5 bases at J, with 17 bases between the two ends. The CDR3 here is CASTTAGGGNEKLFF. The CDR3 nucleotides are TGTGCCAGCACCACCGCGGGAGGGGGGAATGAAAAACTGTTTTTT.

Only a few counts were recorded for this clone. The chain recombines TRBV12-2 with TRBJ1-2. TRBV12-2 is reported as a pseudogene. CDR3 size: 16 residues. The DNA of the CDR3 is TGTGCAAGTCGCTTAGCACCTGCCCCCCTGAGGTATGGCTACACCTTC. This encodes CASRLAPAPLRYGYTF.

The CDR3 nucleotides read TGCGCCAGCAGCCAAGTTAGCGGGGGCCAAGAGACCCAGTACTTC. Residues: CASSQVSGGQETQYF. This chain uses TRBV4-3 with TRBJ2-5, with TRBD2 identical over 9 bases. The V segment lost 1 base and the J segment 1 base; nucleotides outside the gene matches: 1. This CDR3 is built from 15 residues. Germline V gene sequence: CDR1 LGHNA, CDR2 YSLEER.